Each of the 17 T cell receptor beta chains below was sequenced from the same sample in a study of T cell responses to AZD1222 COVID-19 vaccine. TCRdb's table, derived via immunoSEQ multiplex PCR, lists solely in-frame clones and lacks some. The data show tens of thousands of clones, roughly 90% seen once. The sample was peripheral blood, taken 28 days after the second AZD1222 dose. Source of these receptors: an adult who received the AZD1222 COVID-19 vaccine.

A single count supports this clone. The DNA for the CDR3 is TGTGCCAGCAGCACAGGGGGGAATAATTCACCCCTCCACTTT. Residues: CASSTGGNNSPLHF. The chain uses TRBV7-9 and TRBJ1-6; 8 bases line up with TRBD1. J was trimmed by 5 bases and V by 5 bases; bases with no gene match: 2. Germline CDR1 SEHNR, CDR2 FQNEAQ (reference sequence). This CDR3 comprises 14 residues.

The chain uses TRBV11-2 and TRBJ2-3; D call uncertain. Germline CDR1 reads SGHAT; CDR2 reads FQNNGV. The V end was cut by 1 base, the J end by 6 bases, with 5 bases between. This CDR3 spans 12 amino acids. The CDR3 DNA is TGTGCCAGCAGCTTAGTTTCGGATACGCAGTATTTT. Protein sequence: CASSLVSDTQYF.

The gene calls are TRBV5-4 and TRBJ2-2; D uncertain. The germline gives CDR1 SGHNT, CDR2 YYREEE (reference sequence). Trimming left V 1 base short and J 0 bases short, with 10 bases between. CDR3 size: 16 residues. The CDR3 loop is CASSLRSGSNTGELFF. The CDR3 nucleotides are TGTGCCAGCAGCTTGAGGTCAGGATCGAACACCGGGGAGCTGTTTTTT.

The chain uses TRBV3-1 (or the pseudogene TRBV3-2) and TRBJ1-6, with 10 bases aligning to TRBD1. Losses at the gene ends were 6 bases for V and 7 bases for J; bases not matched to a gene: 6. This CDR3 contains 15 residues. Looked up from germline, CDR1 is LGHDT and CDR2 is YNNKEL (reference sequence). CDR3: CASSLPGQGNSPLHF. CDR3 nucleotide sequence: TGTGCCAGCAGTCTTCCGGGACAGGGGAATTCACCCCTCCACTTT.

The chain joins TRBV3-1 (or the pseudogene TRBV3-2) to TRBJ1-3; 9 bases are shared with TRBD1. CDR1 is LGHDT, CDR2 YNNKEL, per germline (reference sequence). The V segment lost 4 bases and the J segment 3 bases; nucleotides outside the gene matches: 10. The CDR3 spans 17 residues. CDR3 nucleotides: TGTGCCAGCAGCCCTCGGACAGGGGCATTTCATGGAAACACCATATATTTT. This gives the protein CASSPRTGAFHGNTIYF.

The chain uses TRBV19 and TRBJ1-2; tentatively, D is TRBD1 (5 bases). V shed 6 bases and J shed 3 bases, with 17 bases lying between them. CDR3 length equals 15 residues. Per germline, CDR1 LNHDA and CDR2 SQIVND (reference sequence). The CDR3 is CASRPIGADDYGYTF. The DNA for the CDR3 is TGTGCCAGTAGGCCGATCGGGGCTGACGACTATGGCTACACCTTC.

This chain's CDR3 is CASSPLVPNEQFF. The CDR3 nucleotides read TGTGCCAGCAGCCCTCTAGTTCCTAATGAGCAGTTCTTC. The chain is built from TRBV11-2 and TRBJ2-1; D ambiguous. The CDR3 spans 13 residues. CDR1 is SGHAT and CDR2 is FQNNGV in the germline V gene. Trimming took off 5 bases at V and 7 bases at J, with 12 bases between the two ends.

In its sample, this clone was seen once. The rearrangement uses TRBV15 and TRBJ1-5; D gene unclear. The CDR3 totals 15 residues. Germline lookup yields CDR1 LNHNV and CDR2 YYDKDF (reference sequence). V lost 0 bases and J lost 3, with 9 bases in between. CDR3 DNA sequence: TGTGCCACCAGCAGAGATTTGGGATACAATCAGCCCCAGCATTTT. It yields the protein CATSRDLGYNQPQHF.

This clone was detected only once. The rearrangement links TRBV27 to TRBJ2-2; D unresolved. V was shortened by 0 bases and J by 3 bases, with 2 bases between the two germline ends. The CDR3 contains 13 residues. CDR1 is MNHEY and CDR2 is SMNVEV in the germline V gene (reference sequence). The CDR3 DNA reads TGTGCCAGCAGTTTATCGCACACCGGGGAGCTGTTTTTT. Translation: CASSLSHTGELFF.

The genes are TRBV19 and TRBJ1-6; weak D call: TRBD1 (5 bases). The germline gives CDR1 LNHDA, CDR2 SQIVND (reference sequence). The V end lost 3 bases, the J end lost 3 bases, and 15 bases lay between the germline ends. CDR3 length equals 17 residues. CDR3 residues: CASSISPDSNYNSPLHF. Here the CDR3 DNA reads TGTGCCAGTAGTATTAGCCCCGACAGCAACTATAATTCACCCCTCCACTTT.

V is TRBV7-3 and J is TRBJ1-1; tentatively, D is TRBD1 (5 bases). Germline CDR1 and CDR2: SGHTA and FQGTGA. The length of the CDR3 is 13 residues. Deletions cut 0 bases from V and 7 bases from J, with 9 bases between. CDR3 bases: TGTGCCAGCAGCTTAACTTCGGGGCGTGAAGCTTTCTTT. Amino acid sequence: CASSLTSGREAFF.

The V call is TRBV6-2 or TRBV6-3, the J call TRBJ1-2; possibly TRBD1 for D (5 bases). V gave up 2 bases and J gave up 0 bases, with 13 bases separating them. The CDR3 extends over 16 amino acids. The germline V gene encodes CDR1 MNHEY and CDR2 SVGEGT. CDR3 residues: CASSYLGTQANYGYTF. In DNA, the CDR3 is TGTGCCAGCAGTTACCTCGGGACGCAAGCTAACTATGGCTACACCTTC.

The CDR3 DNA reads TGTGCCACACTTAACACTGAAGCTTTCTTT. Encoded protein: CATLNTEAFF. The chain joins TRBV27 to TRBJ1-1; D gene ambiguous. The CDR3 is 10 residues long. Germline lookup yields CDR1 MNHEY and CDR2 SMNVEV (reference sequence). Between the trimmed V and J ends, which lost 10 bases and 2 bases, there was a span of 5 bases.

This chain uses TRBV9 with TRBJ1-1; D is unclear. The germline CDR1 and CDR2 sequences are SGDLS and YYNGEE. This CDR3 spans 14 amino acids. V was clipped by 2 bases and J by 3 bases, with 11 bases between them. The CDR3 protein is CASSVFLGDTEAFF. CDR3 DNA: TGTGCCAGCAGCGTTTTCCTTGGGGACACTGAAGCTTTCTTT.

The chain has TRBV28 and TRBJ2-5; D might be TRBD2 (5 bases). CDR3 length: 11 amino acids. Germline loops: CDR1 MDHEN, CDR2 SYDVKM. CDR3 region: CAVDGVETQYF. CDR3 in DNA: TGTGCAGTAGACGGGGTCGAGACCCAGTACTTC.

The chain carries TRBV9 and TRBJ2-7; TRBD1 aligns across 9 bases. This CDR3 region has 15 residues. V lost 4 bases and J lost 2; bases outside the gene matches: 7. Per the germline V gene, CDR1 is SGDLS and CDR2 is YYNGEE. The CDR3 nucleotides are TGTGCCAGCAGCAGGCAGGGACAGGGTCCCTACGAGCAGTACTTC. Amino acid sequence: CASSRQGQGPYEQYF.

This chain joins TRBV2 and TRBJ1-6, with D maybe TRBD1 (5 bases). The CDR3 consists of 15 residues. V lost 2 bases, J lost 6 bases, and 11 bases lay in between. Germline loops: CDR1 SNHLY, CDR2 FYNNEI. The CDR3 loop reads CASSERQTTNSPLHF. CDR3 DNA sequence: TGTGCCAGCAGTGAACGACAGACTACTAATTCACCCCTCCACTTT.